A selection of T cell receptor beta chains follows, all from one sample in a study of blood T cell repertoires in COVID-19. The table came from immunoSEQ multiplex PCR; TCRdb's copy has only in-frame clones and leaves some out. Of about half a million clones listed, 70% to 90% are singletons. The sample was peripheral blood. The receptors were gathered from a human donor in a cohort sampled during active COVID-19. CDR3s include the opening cysteine and the closing phenylalanine or tryptophan. Part of the rows lack a size; the others show once, few, many or a class for expanded clones.

v_call	j_call	clone_size	cdr3_aa
TRBV11-2	TRBJ1-1	.	CASSQNRDSGTGTEAFF
TRBV11-3	TRBJ1-3	.	CASSFHAGDTIYF
TRBV10-3	TRBJ1-1	few	CAISMTDMNTEAFF
TRBV7-9	TRBJ2-7	once	CASSLSGASSYEQYF
TRBV3-1/TRBV3-2	TRBJ1-2	.	CASSQDLGTPNYGYTF
TRBV10-3	TRBJ1-6	.	CAISEGTGDSPLHF
TRBV27	TRBJ1-6	few	CASSRGPNSPLHF
TRBV7-2	TRBJ2-1	.	CASSLSGRYNEQFF
TRBV3-1/TRBV3-2	TRBJ1-1	.	CASSQRHTNTEAFF
TRBV7-8	TRBJ2-7	.	CASSSTSGTSEQYF